Below are 25 T cell receptor beta chains sequenced from a single sample in a study of OX40 agonist ivuxolimab in advanced cancers. TCRdb keeps only in-frame clones here, not all; method: immunoSEQ multiplex PCR. The repertoire has about 72,000 clones, around 89% of them found once; the top ten carry roughly 0.94%. Sequencing was performed on CD4+ or CD8+ T cells sorted from blood, taken in a trial of the OX40 agonist ivuxolimab. These receptors were taken from an adult with an advanced solid tumor such as melanoma, head and neck, liver or kidney cancer.

V gene TRBV18 combines with J gene TRBJ2-3, with D perhaps matching TRBD1 (5 bases). CDR1 is KGHSH, CDR2 LQKENI, per germline. The CDR3 runs to 13 residues. The ends were cut back, 8 bases at V and 2 bases at J, with 11 bases in the middle. The CDR3 spells CASATGFTDTQYF. The CDR3 bases are TGTGCCAGCGCCACAGGTTTCACAGATACGCAGTATTTT. The full variable domain, rest sourced from reference TRBV18 and TRBJ2-3, is NAGVMQNPRHLVRRRGQEARLRCSPMKGHSHVYWYRQLPEEGLKFMVYLQKENIIDESGMPKERFSAEFPKEGPSILRIQQVVRGDSAAYFCASATGFTDTQYFGPGTRLTVL.

The CDR3 here is CASRAESTDTQYF. Here the CDR3 DNA reads TGTGCCAGTAGGGCGGAGAGCACAGATACGCAGTATTTT. J is TRBJ2-3 and V is TRBV19; no reliable D call. Trimming stripped 6 bases from V and 0 bases from J, with 7 bases between. The CDR3 is made up of 13 amino acids. Germline values: CDR1 LNHDA, CDR2 SQIVND (reference sequence).

The chain recombines TRBV7-9 with TRBJ2-2, with 7 nucleotides matching TRBD2. V shed 5 bases, J shed 6 bases, and the junction held 6 bases outside the gene matches. CDR1 SEHNR and CDR2 FQNEAQ come from the germline V gene (reference sequence). The CDR3 has 14 amino acids. CDR3 sequence reads: CASSLRDYAGELFF. The CDR3 coding sequence is TGTGCCAGCAGCCTCCGGGACTACGCCGGGGAGCTGTTTTTT.

The chain employs TRBV7-3 and TRBJ2-5, with 8 bases matching TRBD1. The CDR3 consists of 14 residues. J gave up 4 bases and V 5 bases, and 6 bases lay outside the gene matches. Germline assignment: CDR1 SGHTA and CDR2 FQGTGA. CDR3 region: CASSPARGRETQYF. The CDR3 DNA follows: TGTGCCAGCAGCCCGGCCAGGGGGCGAGAGACCCAGTACTTC. Drawing the rest from reference TRBV7-3 and TRBJ2-5, the complete variable domain is GAGVSQTPSNKVTEKGKYVELRCDPISGHTALYWYRQSLGQGPEFLIYFQGTGAADDSGLPNDRFFAVRPEGSVSTLKIQRTERGDSAVYLCASSPARGRETQYFGPGTRLLVL.

The rearrangement uses TRBV18 and TRBJ2-7; TRBD1 matches at 11 bases. The junction had 1 base not matched to a gene; V was cut back by 3 bases and J by 6 bases. The CDR3 totals 13 residues. The germline gives CDR1 KGHSH, CDR2 LQKENI. CDR3 sequence reads: CASSPGQGVEQYF. The CDR3 bases are TGTGCCAGCTCACCGGGACAGGGGGTCGAGCAGTACTTC.

The table lists this clone with a count of one. This sequence joins TRBV9 and TRBJ2-3; D unclear. V lost 0 bases and J lost 6, with 14 bases in between. Per the germline V gene, CDR1 is SGDLS and CDR2 is YYNGEE. This CDR3 spans 15 amino acids. In DNA form, the CDR3 reads TGTGCCAGCAGCGTAGGACCGACCTCCCCCGATACGCAGTATTTT. Protein: CASSVGPTSPDTQYF.

This chain connects TRBV6-5 to TRBJ1-5, with 7 bases that match TRBD1. J lost 5 bases, V lost 5 bases, and 6 bases had no gene match. This CDR3 has 14 amino acids. Germline V CDR1 and CDR2: MNHEY, SVGAGI. The CDR3 DNA reads TGTGCCAGCAGTCTCCGGGACAGACATCAGCCCCAGCATTTT. Amino acids: CASSLRDRHQPQHF.

V gene TRBV18 combines with J gene TRBJ2-7, with no clear D. The ends were cut back, 2 bases at V and 2 bases at J, with 10 bases in the middle. The CDR3 length is 14 residues. Germline values: CDR1 KGHSH, CDR2 LQKENI. CDR3 in amino acids: CASSPWAGTYEQYF. CDR3 in DNA: TGTGCCAGCTCACCATGGGCAGGCACCTACGAGCAGTACTTC.

The V call is TRBV28, the J call TRBJ2-5; D is unclear. The CDR3 has 13 amino acids. The germline CDR1 and CDR2 sequences are MDHEN and SYDVKM. Trimming took off 7 bases at V and 4 bases at J, with 13 bases between the two ends. The CDR3: CASTPPPGETQYF. The CDR3 DNA is TGTGCCAGCACCCCACCCCCAGGAGAGACCCAGTACTTC.

The chain joins TRBV11-3 to TRBJ2-1, with D perhaps assigned TRBD1 or TRBD2 (5 bases each). The germline gives CDR1 SGHNT, CDR2 YENEEA. CDR3 length: 15 amino acids. Trimming removed 4 bases at V and 9 bases at J, with 19 bases between. Here the CDR3 reads CASSSTTGARGEQFF. The CDR3 DNA reads as TGTGCCAGCAGCTCGACAACCGGGGCTCGTGGTGAGCAGTTCTTC.

DNA for the CDR3: TGTGCCAGTAGTGCCGGGACTAGACGCGAGCAGTACTTC. Amino acids: CASSAGTRREQYF. The V gene is TRBV19, the J gene TRBJ2-7; 8 bases agree with TRBD2. Germline V gene sequence: CDR1 LNHDA, CDR2 SQIVND (reference sequence). J was trimmed by 6 bases and V by 5 bases; bases with no gene match: 6. The CDR3 totals 13 residues.

V gene TRBV9 combines with J gene TRBJ2-7; 12 bases align to TRBD2. The V and J ends lost 4 bases and 7 bases, in that order; junction bases with no gene match: 6. CDR1 and CDR2 from the germline V gene are SGDLS and YYNGEE. The CDR3 totals 14 residues. In DNA form, the CDR3 reads TGTGCCAGCAGCTTGGGGGGACTAGCGGGTGAGCAGTACTTC. Translation: CASSLGGLAGEQYF.

This clone occurred once. The CDR3 is CASPSTPSGYNEQFF. The CDR3, as DNA: TGTGCCAGCCCTTCTACGCCTAGCGGCTACAATGAGCAGTTCTTC. J is TRBJ2-1 and V is TRBV2, with 7 bases fitting TRBD2. CDR3 length: 15 amino acids. CDR1 SNHLY and CDR2 FYNNEI come from the germline V gene. Trimming took 8 bases from V and 3 from J; bases not matched to a gene: 10.

The chain is built from TRBV21-1 and TRBJ1-1. TRBV21-1 is recorded as a pseudogene. The CDR3 is 16 residues long. Here the CDR3 reads CASSTELATHRTEAFF. Here the CDR3 DNA reads TGTGCCAGCAGTACAGAGCTAGCTACACATCGCACTGAAGCTTTCTTT.

The chain carries TRBV7-8 and TRBJ2-1, with D unclear. The CDR3 length is 15 residues. Germline values: CDR1 SGHVS, CDR2 FQNEAQ. V shed 5 bases and J shed 5 bases, with 16 bases lying between them. CDR3 residues: CASSQAPRSHNEQFF. DNA for the CDR3: TGTGCCAGCAGCCAGGCCCCTAGGTCCCACAATGAGCAGTTCTTC.

The chain employs TRBV29-1 and TRBJ1-5; D possibly corresponds to TRBD1 (5 bases). The germline V gene encodes CDR1 SQVTM and CDR2 ANQGSEA. V lost 6 bases to trimming and J lost 7 bases, with 16 bases between them. The CDR3 runs to 13 residues. The DNA of the CDR3 is TGCAGCGTGGCCGGGACCCCGAACCAGCCCCAGCATTTT. Translated, it gives CSVAGTPNQPQHF.

The V call is TRBV18, the J call TRBJ1-3; D unclear. The CDR3 loop spans 20 amino acids. Trimming left V 2 bases short and J 0 bases short, with 23 bases between. Germline loops: CDR1 KGHSH, CDR2 LQKENI. The CDR3: CASSPILAGHRTASGNTIYF. In nucleotides, the CDR3 is TGTGCCAGCTCACCAATCCTAGCTGGGCATCGGACGGCCTCTGGAAACACCATATATTTT.

The rearrangement uses TRBV7-2 and TRBJ2-7; D ambiguous. The CDR3 loop spans 15 amino acids. Germline CDR1 and CDR2: SGHTA and FQGNSA. Trimming removed 2 bases at V and 0 bases at J, with 11 bases between. CDR3 amino acids: CASSLNSLSSYEQYF. The CDR3 bases are TGTGCCAGCAGCTTAAACTCCCTGAGCTCCTACGAGCAGTACTTC.

In its sample, this clone was seen once. The chain carries TRBV9 and TRBJ2-2; 10 bases are shared with TRBD2. Trimming took 0 bases from V and 0 from J; bases not matched to a gene: 5. Germline V CDR1 and CDR2: SGDLS, YYNGEE. The CDR3 runs 18 residues. As DNA, the CDR3 is TGTGCCAGCAGCGTAGGGACTAGCGGTCCAACGAACACCGGGGAGCTGTTTTTT. Translating gives CASSVGTSGPTNTGELFF. Looking up the rest from reference TRBV9 and TRBJ2-2 gives the full variable domain: DSGVTQTPKHLITATGQRVTLRCSPRSGDLSVYWYQQSLDQGLQFLIQYYNGEERAKGNILERFSAQQFPDLHSELNLSSLELGDSALYFCASSVGTSGPTNTGELFFGEGSRLTVL.

The chain couples TRBV9 to TRBJ1-1; the match to TRBD1 covers 8 bases. The V segment lost 7 bases and the J segment 3 bases; nucleotides outside the gene matches: 8. Germline V gene sequence: CDR1 SGDLS, CDR2 YYNGEE. The CDR3 covers 14 residues. Here the CDR3 reads CASGGQGGYTEAFF. DNA of the CDR3: TGTGCCAGCGGCGGACAGGGAGGGTACACTGAAGCTTTCTTT.

V usage is TRBV4-1 and J usage is TRBJ2-7, with 13 positions matching TRBD2. V trimming: 7 bases; J trimming: 3 bases; junction bases outside the gene matches: 12. CDR3 size: 17 residues. From germline, CDR1 is MGHRA and CDR2 YSYEKL. The CDR3 protein is CASTPAGTSGVNYEQYF. The CDR3 DNA sequence: TGCGCCAGCACCCCCGCCGGGACTAGCGGGGTCAACTACGAGCAGTACTTC.

The V gene is TRBV5-1, the J gene TRBJ1-2; TRBD1 agrees at 10 bases. The CDR3 consists of 16 residues. Germline V gene lookup returns CDR1 SGHRS and CDR2 YFSETQ. Germline trimming cut 4 bases from V and 8 bases from J; bases unmatched to any gene: 14. Here the CDR3 reads CASSLRPDRGLEGYTF. In DNA, the CDR3 is TGCGCCAGCAGCCTCCGACCAGACAGGGGGCTTGAGGGCTACACCTTC.

The chain employs TRBV19 and TRBJ2-5; either TRBD1 or TRBD2 may supply D (5 bases each). CDR1 is LNHDA and CDR2 is SQIVND in the germline V gene (reference sequence). Trimming left V 6 bases short and J 6 bases short, with 14 bases between. The CDR3 covers 13 residues. CDR3 residues: CASSSGLGQTQYF. CDR3 nucleotide sequence: TGTGCCAGTAGCTCGGGGCTTGGGCAGACCCAGTACTTC.

The rearrangement joins TRBV2 to TRBJ2-2; D possibly uses TRBD1 or TRBD2 (5 bases each). The germline V gene encodes CDR1 SNHLY and CDR2 FYNNEI. The CDR3 has 13 amino acids. CDR3 coding DNA: TGTGCTGTGGGGACCACGAACACCGGGGAGCTGTTTTTT. The encoded protein is CAVGTTNTGELFF. Together with reference TRBV2 and TRBJ2-2, the CDR3 gives the full variable domain: EPEVTQTPSHQVTQMGQEVILRCVPISNHLYFYWYRQILGQKVEFLVSFYNNEISEKSEIFDDQFSVERPDGSNFTLKIRSTKLEDSAMYFCAVGTTNTGELFFGEGSRLTVL.

Worth noting for this clone: This CDR3 is also generated by other DNA sequences in the sample. This chain connects TRBV19 to TRBJ2-1, with D unresolved. The V gene's germline CDR1 is LNHDA and CDR2 SQIVND (reference sequence). The CDR3 length is 14 residues. V was trimmed by 7 bases and J by 6 bases, leaving 16 bases between them. CDR3 nucleotides: TGTGCCAGTATCCCTGGTGCCCATGGCAATGAGCAGTTCTTC. This codes for CASIPGAHGNEQFF.